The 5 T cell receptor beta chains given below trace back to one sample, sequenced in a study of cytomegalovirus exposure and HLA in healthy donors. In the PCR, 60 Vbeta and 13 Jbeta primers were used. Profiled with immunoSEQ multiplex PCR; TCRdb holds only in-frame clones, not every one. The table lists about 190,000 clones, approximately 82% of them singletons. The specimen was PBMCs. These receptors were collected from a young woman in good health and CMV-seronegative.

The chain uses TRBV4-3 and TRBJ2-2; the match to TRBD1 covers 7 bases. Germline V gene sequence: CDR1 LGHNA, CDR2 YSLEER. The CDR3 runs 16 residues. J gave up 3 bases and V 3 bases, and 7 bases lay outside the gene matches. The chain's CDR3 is CASSHQAGTDTGELFF. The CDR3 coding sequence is TGCGCCAGCAGCCACCAAGCCGGGACAGACACCGGGGAGCTGTTTTTT.

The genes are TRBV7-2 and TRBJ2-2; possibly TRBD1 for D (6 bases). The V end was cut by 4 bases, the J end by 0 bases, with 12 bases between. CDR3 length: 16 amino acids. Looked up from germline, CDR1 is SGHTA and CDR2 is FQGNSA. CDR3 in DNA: TGTGCCAGCAGCTCGGGACAAATTACGAACACCGGGGAGCTGTTTTTT. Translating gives CASSSGQITNTGELFF.

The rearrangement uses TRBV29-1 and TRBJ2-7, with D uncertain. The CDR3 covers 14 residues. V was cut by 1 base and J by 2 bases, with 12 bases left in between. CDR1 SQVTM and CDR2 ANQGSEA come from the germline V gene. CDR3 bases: TGCAGCGTTGAAGTCGCAGGCATAACCTACGAGCAGTACTTC. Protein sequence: CSVEVAGITYEQYF.

The CDR3 reads CASSTFTINYGYTF. The CDR3 bases are TGTGCCAGCAGCACCTTTACAATTAACTATGGCTACACCTTC. This chain connects TRBV5-6 to TRBJ1-2; D is uncertain. The germline V gene encodes CDR1 SGHDT and CDR2 YYEEEE. V lost 4 bases and J lost 1, with 11 bases in between. The CDR3 contains 14 residues.

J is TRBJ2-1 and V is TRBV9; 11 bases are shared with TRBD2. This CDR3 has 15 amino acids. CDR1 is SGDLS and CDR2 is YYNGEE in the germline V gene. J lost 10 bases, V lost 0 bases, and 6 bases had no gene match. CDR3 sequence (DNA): TGTGCCAGCAGCGTAGGACTAGCGGGATTTGGGGAGCAGTTCTTC. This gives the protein CASSVGLAGFGEQFF. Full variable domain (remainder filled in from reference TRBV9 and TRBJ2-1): DSGVTQTPKHLITATGQRVTLRCSPRSGDLSVYWYQQSLDQGLQFLIQYYNGEERAKGNILERFSAQQFPDLHSELNLSSLELGDSALYFCASSVGLAGFGEQFFGPGTRLTVL.